The rows below give T cell receptor beta chains drawn from one sample of a study of blood T cell repertoires in COVID-19. TCRdb keeps only in-frame clones here, not all; method: immunoSEQ multiplex PCR. The sample lists some 220,000 clones; about four fifths were seen once. The sequencing sample was made of peripheral blood. All receptors come from a woman aged 60-75 years with acute or convalescent COVID-19. Both conserved end residues are part of each CDR3. Each record gives: D gene, V gene, J gene, clone size, CDR3 DNA, CDR3 protein. The D gene is left open where the match is weak. The size field is filled for only some rows; it gives once, few, many or a size class.

d_call: -; v_call: TRBV24-1; j_call: TRBJ1-2; clone_size: -; cdr3_nt: TGTGCCACCAGGGAAGAGCGTCGGACACTTTCTCGCCAACACACAGCCTGCAATGGCTACACCTTC; cdr3_aa: CATREERRTLSRQHTACNGYTF
d_call: -; v_call: TRBV5-6; j_call: TRBJ1-5; clone_size: -; cdr3_nt: TGTGCCAGCACCGCGGGCCCTTATAGCAATCAGCCCCAGCATTTT; cdr3_aa: CASTAGPYSNQPQHF
d_call: -; v_call: TRBV7-2; j_call: TRBJ2-3; clone_size: once; cdr3_nt: TGTGCCAGCAGCTTAAGGGGGGGGGACACAGATACGCAGTATTTT; cdr3_aa: CASSLRGGDTDTQYF
d_call: -; v_call: TRBV20-1; j_call: TRBJ1-1; clone_size: -; cdr3_nt: TGCAGTGCTAGTCTTGGACAGCGGAACACTGAAGCTTTCTTT; cdr3_aa: CSASLGQRNTEAFF
d_call: -; v_call: TRBV4-1; j_call: TRBJ1-2; clone_size: -; cdr3_nt: TGCGCCAGCAGCACCCGGACGGACACCCGCTACACCTTC; cdr3_aa: CASSTRTDTRYTF
d_call: -; v_call: TRBV5-6; j_call: TRBJ2-7; clone_size: -; cdr3_nt: TGTGCCAGCAGCTTGTACGGAGGAGGGTCCGACTACGAGCAGTACTTC; cdr3_aa: CASSLYGGGSDYEQYF
d_call: TRBD2; v_call: TRBV6-1; j_call: TRBJ2-3; clone_size: -; cdr3_nt: TGTGCCAGCAGTGCCCCCGGGGGGAGAAACACAGATACGCAGTATTTT; cdr3_aa: CASSAPGGRNTDTQYF
d_call: TRBD1; v_call: TRBV5-1; j_call: TRBJ2-2; clone_size: -; cdr3_nt: TGCGCCAGCAGCGGGAGGACAGGGGACGGGGAGCTGTTTTTT; cdr3_aa: CASSGRTGDGELFF
d_call: TRBD2; v_call: TRBV3-1/TRBV3-2; j_call: TRBJ2-2; clone_size: -; cdr3_nt: TGTGCCAGCAGCCCACTACGGGGGGGTGTCACCGGGGAGCTGTTTTTT; cdr3_aa: CASSPLRGGVTGELFF
d_call: TRBD2; v_call: TRBV30; j_call: TRBJ2-7; clone_size: -; cdr3_nt: TGTGCCTGGAGCCGGGGGAGGGACGAGCAGTACTTC; cdr3_aa: CAWSRGRDEQYF
d_call: -; v_call: TRBV2; j_call: TRBJ1-1; clone_size: -; cdr3_nt: TGTGCCAGCAGGAGTCCCATGAACACTGAAGCTTTCTTT; cdr3_aa: CASRSPMNTEAFF